This T cell receptor (beta chain) was recorded in a study of graft-versus-host responses after intestinal transplantation. Study details: Uniformly, recipients were administered anti-thymocyte globulin induction with subsequent tacrolimus and steroids for around three years. Study observations and caveats: GvH clones were identified in recipient marrow, with some first appearing in ileum or blood. Circulating GvH clone levels at their peak were associated with HvG declines (early post-transplant).

Measured with immunoSEQ multiplex PCR; TCRdb has only the in-frame clones, and not every one. The sample contains about 86,000 clones, about 85% of which appear only once. About this clone: What it recognizes is unknown. Other DNA sequences in the sample encode the same CDR3.

The specimen comprised unstimulated CD4+ T cells sorted from spleen or lymph node cells, sampled before transplant. This TCR was recovered from a human donor who was the organ donor for an intestinal transplant.

In DNA form, the CDR3 reads TGTGCCAGCAGCGTAGAGGCTAGCGGCACAGATACGCAGTATTTT. Protein sequence: CASSVEASGTDTQYF. The chain carries TRBV9 and TRBJ2-3, with D possibly TRBD2 on 6 matching bases. From germline, CDR1 is SGDLS and CDR2 YYNGEE. This CDR3 has 15 residues. V was pared by 0 bases and J by 1 base, with 9 bases between.